This T cell receptor beta chain was profiled in a study of blood T cell repertoires in COVID-19. Study-wide background: Whether acute or convalescent, the COVID-19 samples came from the United States, Italy and Spain. The analysed material was cDNA or gDNA that came from T cells, B-cell-depleted T cells, or PBMCs.

The CDR3 is 16 amino acids. V shed 2 bases and J shed 1 base, with 14 bases lying between them. Germline V gene data show CDR1 as MRHNA and CDR2 as SNTAGT. In the authors' methods: Estimates of nucleated cell counts were drawn from the amplification of reference gene primers. Assay used: immunoSEQ multiplex PCR; TCRdb lists only in-frame clones, some missing. The V and J calls and clone size were taken over from that table, and D and trimming were inferred from the DNA. The sample yields 250,000 to 300,000 clones, approximately 80% seen once. The chain couples TRBV6-4 to TRBJ1-2; weak D call: TRBD1 (5 bases). This receptor was identified in a woman aged 60-75 years with active or convalescent COVID-19. Specimen: peripheral blood. For the CDR3, the DNA is TGTGCCAGCAGTGACGCTCGCGGAAGGGGTAACTATGGCTACACCTTC. This translates into CASSDARGRGNYGYTF.